This T cell receptor (beta chain) originates from a study of shared clonotypes between healthy human individuals. Study overall: Used for every donor were three CD4 naive, three CD4 memory, two CD8 naive and one CD8 memory plate. Overall study findings and caveats: The naive CD4 repertoires of several donors were compared, and about 5% of clonotypes were shared.

The V gene's germline CDR1 is LGHNT and CDR2 FRNRAP. The CDR3 sequence is 15 residues long. A note on this clone: Its antigen is still unknown. One end of the junction varies from germline; a read error may be responsible. The same CDR3 can be traced to other DNA sequences in this sample.

Once extracted for a subset, genomic DNA was divided evenly among several immunoSEQ plates. Libraries were prepared by immunoSEQ multiplex PCR; TCRdb keeps only in-frame clonotypes and omits some of them. This sample has some 1.4 million clones, with approximately 97% found just once. The clonotype comes from a man aged 25-45 years in good health. The gene calls are TRBV12-5 and TRBJ2-3; 13 bases are shared with TRBD2. The source material was naive CD4+ T cells sorted from blood. The sample's subset: CD45RA+ positively selected. CDR3 in amino acids: CASGLGLAGTDTQYF. CDR3 DNA: TGTGCTAGTGGATTGGGACTAGCGGGGACAGATACGCAGTATTTT. Together with reference TRBV12-5 and TRBJ2-3, the CDR3 gives the full variable domain: DARVTQTPRHKVTEMGQEVTMRCQPILGHNTVFWYRQTMMQGLELLAYFRNRAPLDDSGMPKDRFSAEMPDATLATLKIQPSEPRDSAVYFCASGLGLAGTDTQYFGPGTRLTVL.